The rows below give T cell receptor beta chains drawn from one sample of a study of control samples from healthy donors and cancer patients. The protocol was immunoSEQ multiplex PCR, while the TCRdb copy is restricted to in-frame clones and leaves out a portion. Of around 140,000 clones in the sample, 75% to 95% are singletons; the top ten hold about 2.5%. Sequencing was done on a sample of blood. The receptors stem from a man aged 35-49 years in good health. CDR3s include the opening cysteine and the closing phenylalanine or tryptophan. A D gene is named only where the DNA matches it firmly. Some rows mark clone size as missing; the rest say once, few, many or name a class of expanded clone.

CASSQDAGGYSPLHF	TGTGCCAGCAGCCAGGACGCGGGGGGCTATTCACCCCTCCACTTT	TRBV7-2	TRBJ1-6	NA	NA
CSGKQGPAMGNEQFF	TGCAGCGGTAAACAGGGCCCCGCTATGGGGAATGAGCAGTTCTTC	TRBV29-1	TRBJ2-1	NA	NA
CASSRDLGNIQYF	TGTGCCAGCAGCCGGGACTTAGGGAACATTCAGTACTTC	TRBV11-2	TRBJ2-4	NA	NA
CASSPTDRATPYEQYF	TGTGCCAGCTCACCAACTGACAGGGCTACTCCCTACGAGCAGTACTTC	TRBV18	TRBJ2-7	TRBD1	NA
CASSSKIWGYTF	TGTGCCAGCAGTTCCAAGATTTGGGGCTACACCTTC	TRBV9	TRBJ1-2	NA	NA
CASSFRGGTDTQYF	TGTGCCAGCAGTTTTCGCGGGGGCACAGATACGCAGTATTTT	TRBV27	TRBJ2-3	NA	NA
CASSPLAGGYNEQFF	TGTGCCAGCTCACCACTAGCGGGGGGGTACAATGAGCAGTTCTTC	TRBV18	TRBJ2-1	TRBD2	NA
CASSAGQIATNEKLFF	TGCGCCAGCAGCGCCGGACAGATTGCAACTAATGAAAAACTGTTTTTT	TRBV5-1	TRBJ1-4	NA	NA
CASDPGGHIVDSPLHF	TGTGCCAGTGATCCGGGGGGCCACATAGTAGATTCACCCCTCCACTTT	TRBV7-9	TRBJ1-6	NA	NA
CASSLKDATNGYTF	TGTGCCAGCAGTTTAAAGGACGCTACTAATGGCTACACCTTC	TRBV27	TRBJ1-2	NA	NA
CASSPGQEETQYF	TGTGCCAGCTCACCGGGACAGGAAGAGACCCAGTACTTC	TRBV18	TRBJ2-5	TRBD1	NA
CASSYSGPYEQYF	TGTGCCAGCAGTTACTCGGGTCCCTACGAGCAGTACTTC	TRBV6-2/TRBV6-3	TRBJ2-7	NA	NA
CASGYDRLAGYYNEQFF	TGTGCCAGCGGGTATGATAGACTAGCGGGCTACTACAATGAGCAGTTCTTC	TRBV27	TRBJ2-1	TRBD2	once
CSALSLSGANVLTF	TGCAGCGCGCTATCTTTGTCTGGGGCCAACGTCCTGACTTTC	TRBV29-1	TRBJ2-6	NA	NA
CASSDGQGTQETQYF	TGTGCCAGCAGTGACGGGCAGGGAACACAAGAGACCCAGTACTTC	TRBV6-4	TRBJ2-5	NA	once
CASSLVRGASTDTQYF	TGTGCCAGCAGCTTAGTAAGAGGGGCCAGCACAGATACGCAGTATTTT	TRBV5-6	TRBJ2-3	NA	NA
CASSQGGSTGELFF	TGTGCCAGCAGCCAAGGAGGGAGCACCGGGGAGCTGTTTTTT	TRBV3-1/TRBV3-2	TRBJ2-2	NA	NA
CASGRGEGYGYTF	TGTGCCAGCGGCCGAGGTGAGGGCTATGGCTACACCTTC	TRBV6-5	TRBJ1-2	NA	NA
CASSSEGVGPQHF	TGTGCCAGCAGTTCGGAGGGGGTAGGGCCCCAGCATTTT	TRBV28	TRBJ1-5	NA	few
CASSRLEESTDTQYF	TGCGCCAGCAGCCGGTTAGAGGAAAGCACAGATACGCAGTATTTT	TRBV5-1	TRBJ2-3	NA	NA
CASSTSGGLGTEAFF	TGTGCCAGCAGTACATCGGGGGGGTTAGGCACTGAAGCTTTCTTT	TRBV6-5	TRBJ1-1	NA	once
CASSLRLAGPAGELFF	TGTGCCAGCAGCCTCAGACTAGCGGGGCCTGCCGGGGAGCTGTTTTTT	TRBV3-1/TRBV3-2	TRBJ2-2	TRBD2	NA
CASSPRAMRRPQHF	TGTGCCAGCAGCCCCAGGGCCATGAGACGGCCCCAGCATTTT	TRBV28	TRBJ1-5	NA	NA
CASSGSYNSPLHF	TGTGCCAGCAGTGGGTCCTATAATTCACCCCTCCACTTT	TRBV27	TRBJ1-6	NA	once
CASGDSFNEKLFF	TGCGCCAGCGGGGACAGCTTTAATGAAAAACTGTTTTTT	TRBV5-1	TRBJ1-4	TRBD1	NA
CASSDGLGRDKNIQYF	TGTGCCAGCAGTGATGGCCTAGGAAGGGACAAAAACATTCAGTACTTC	TRBV2	TRBJ2-4	NA	NA
CASSLGFLGIGGEDTEAFF	TGTGCCAGCAGCTTAGGGTTCCTGGGGATAGGGGGCGAGGACACTGAAGCTTTCTTT	TRBV11-2	TRBJ1-1	TRBD1	NA
CASSFGEQYF	TGTGCCAGCAGCTTTGGCGAGCAGTACTTC	TRBV11-2	TRBJ2-7	NA	NA